The rows below give T cell receptor beta chains drawn from one sample of a study of cytomegalovirus exposure and HLA in healthy donors. Clones were sequenced by immunoSEQ multiplex PCR, and TCRdb holds only the in-frame ones, with some missing. The repertoire holds about 300,000 clones, with around 86% as singletons. Sequencing was carried out using PBMCs. The receptors derive from a man aged 40-49 years in good health and CMV-seropositive. CDR3s include the opening cysteine and the closing phenylalanine or tryptophan. The D gene is left open where the match is weak. Expanded clones are given a class, and other clones once, few, many or no size at all.

J: TRBJ2-5
V: TRBV28
D: TRBD2
size: NA
CDR3: CASSRGVPETQYF
DNA: TGTGCCAGCTCACGGGGGGTCCCAGAGACCCAGTACTTC

J: TRBJ2-1
V: TRBV7-2
D: TRBD2
size: NA
CDR3: CASSATSAGEQFF
DNA: TGTGCCAGCAGCGCTACTAGCGCGGGTGAGCAGTTCTTC

J: TRBJ2-1
V: TRBV11-3
D: NA
size: NA
CDR3: CASSFAGSSSYNEQFF
DNA: TGTGCCAGCAGCTTCGCCGGGTCCAGCTCCTACAATGAGCAGTTCTTC

J: TRBJ1-1
V: TRBV11-2
D: NA
size: NA
CDR3: CASSLMEVPGGQTEAFF
DNA: TGTGCCAGCAGCTTAATGGAAGTGCCGGGGGGGCAAACTGAAGCTTTCTTT

J: TRBJ2-3
V: TRBV7-3
D: NA
size: NA
CDR3: CASSPTGGTDTQYF
DNA: TGTGCCAGCAGCCCCACCGGGGGCACAGATACGCAGTATTTT

J: TRBJ2-7
V: TRBV28
D: NA
size: NA
CDR3: CASSWALGRYSYEQYF
DNA: TGTGCCAGCAGCTGGGCTTTGGGCAGGTACTCCTACGAGCAGTACTTC

J: TRBJ2-7
V: TRBV19
D: NA
size: NA
CDR3: CASSIAPRGSYEQYF
DNA: TGTGCCAGTAGTATAGCCCCCAGGGGATCCTACGAGCAGTACTTC

J: TRBJ2-1
V: TRBV9
D: TRBD1
size: once
CDR3: CASSVVTDRGINEQFF
DNA: TGTGCCAGCAGCGTAGTTACGGACAGGGGAATCAATGAGCAGTTCTTC

J: TRBJ1-2
V: TRBV28
D: TRBD1
size: NA
CDR3: CASSLDQGDYGYTF
DNA: TGTGCCAGCAGTTTGGACCAGGGGGACTATGGCTACACCTTC

J: TRBJ1-2
V: TRBV28
D: TRBD1
size: NA
CDR3: CASSLPGQPSVVRGYTF
DNA: TGTGCCAGCAGTCTGCCGGGACAGCCATCGGTAGTTCGCGGCTACACCTTC

J: TRBJ2-7
V: TRBV20-1
D: NA
size: NA
CDR3: CSAVPAYEQYF
DNA: TGCAGTGCAGTGCCGGCCTACGAGCAGTACTTC

J: TRBJ2-7
V: TRBV13
D: TRBD1
size: NA
CDR3: CASSLSPRTGNLYEQYF
DNA: TGTGCCAGCAGCTTATCCCCACGGACAGGGAATCTCTACGAGCAGTACTTC

J: TRBJ1-2
V: TRBV29-1
D: TRBD1
size: NA
CDR3: CSAGQGDYGYTF
DNA: TGCAGCGCAGGACAGGGGGACTATGGCTACACCTTC